Listed below are T cell receptor beta chains from one sample, sequenced in a study of cytomegalovirus exposure and HLA in healthy donors. Profiling relied on immunoSEQ multiplex PCR, and the TCRdb table lists in-frame clones only, not all of them. The listing contains about 200,000 clones. The sequencing input was PBMCs. Every receptor here comes from a boy aged 5 to 17 in good health and CMV-seronegative. The CDR3 runs from the conserved cysteine through the conserved F or W. Each record gives: V gene, J gene, CDR3 protein.

V gene: TRBV7-3
J gene: TRBJ2-2
CDR3 protein: CASSLVGGAGELFF

V gene: TRBV4-3
J gene: TRBJ2-7
CDR3 protein: CASSQEVVTVRGWEQYF

V gene: TRBV7-3
J gene: TRBJ1-5
CDR3 protein: CASSPDGSEGPQHF

V gene: TRBV19
J gene: TRBJ1-2
CDR3 protein: CASSGQGISNYGYTF

V gene: TRBV4-3
J gene: TRBJ1-1
CDR3 protein: CASSQGPLGEAFF

V gene: TRBV28
J gene: TRBJ2-1
CDR3 protein: CASTLGGNEQFF

V gene: TRBV7-3
J gene: TRBJ2-1
CDR3 protein: CASSPSGLADNEQFF

V gene: TRBV7-9
J gene: TRBJ2-7
CDR3 protein: CASSPRGTRSSYEQYF

V gene: TRBV6-1
J gene: TRBJ1-3
CDR3 protein: CASTGQGTSGNTIYF

V gene: TRBV2
J gene: TRBJ2-7
CDR3 protein: CASVGWGGHEQYF

V gene: TRBV27
J gene: TRBJ2-7
CDR3 protein: CASSIRSGGYNYEQYF

V gene: TRBV7-9
J gene: TRBJ1-1
CDR3 protein: CASSFATGMNTEAFF

V gene: TRBV7-3
J gene: TRBJ1-2
CDR3 protein: CASSLTSYSGYTF

V gene: TRBV4-1
J gene: -
CDR3 protein: CASSLTPMGYEQYF

V gene: TRBV21-1
J gene: TRBJ1-1
CDR3 protein: CASRTGGTEAFF

V gene: TRBV28
J gene: TRBJ1-2
CDR3 protein: CASSSGLRQATSYGYTF

V gene: TRBV30
J gene: TRBJ1-2
CDR3 protein: CAWSRTPVTIGYTF

V gene: TRBV19
J gene: TRBJ1-4
CDR3 protein: CASTPGQGFEKLFF

V gene: TRBV5-1
J gene: TRBJ2-2
CDR3 protein: CASSKDPASGGSGELFF

V gene: TRBV5-4
J gene: TRBJ2-5
CDR3 protein: CASSLAPTGTGETQYF

V gene: TRBV19
J gene: TRBJ1-1
CDR3 protein: CASSTLRQANTEAFF

V gene: TRBV18
J gene: TRBJ2-7
CDR3 protein: CASLTTSGETYEQYF

V gene: TRBV4-1
J gene: TRBJ2-7
CDR3 protein: CASSHLPIRENRQTYEQYF